The 10 T cell receptor beta chains below were found in one sample sequenced in a study of OX40 agonist ivuxolimab in advanced cancers. Assay: immunoSEQ multiplex PCR; the TCRdb copy retains only in-frame clones and omits some. The table has approximately 110,000 clones, 85% to 95% seen once; the top ten hold 0.8% to 1%. The specimen was CD4+ or CD8+ T cells sorted from blood, collected in a trial of the OX40 agonist ivuxolimab. The receptors come from an adult with an advanced solid tumor such as melanoma, head and neck, liver or kidney cancer.

The rearrangement joins TRBV15 to TRBJ1-1; possible D gene TRBD1, 5 bases. CDR1 is LNHNV and CDR2 is YYDKDF in the germline V gene (reference sequence). This CDR3 contains 14 residues. V was cut by 0 bases and J by 4 bases, with 9 bases left in between. The CDR3 DNA reads as TGTGCCACCAGCAGAGACCAGGGCGGCACTGAAGCTTTCTTT. This encodes CATSRDQGGTEAFF.

The chain recombines TRBV7-3 with TRBJ2-3, with 12 nucleotides matching TRBD2. The CDR3 covers 18 residues. Germline V gene data show CDR1 as SGHTA and CDR2 as FQGTGA. Trimming removed 1 base from V and 0 bases from J; junction bases left unmatched: 5. In nucleotides, the CDR3 is TGTGCCAGCAGCTTAAATATTCTAGCGGGAGGGAGCACAGATACGCAGTATTTT. Amino acids: CASSLNILAGGSTDTQYF.

The V gene is TRBV28, the J gene TRBJ1-1; the D gene is possibly TRBD1 (6 bases). V shed 6 bases and J shed 2 bases, with 13 bases lying between them. Germline CDR1 and CDR2: MDHEN and SYDVKM. This CDR3 spans 14 amino acids. Written as DNA, the CDR3 is TGTGCCAGCAGCCCAGGGGACCATAACACTGAAGCTTTCTTT. Encoded protein: CASSPGDHNTEAFF.

The chain couples TRBV5-4 to TRBJ2-3, with 8 nucleotides matching TRBD1. Germline CDR1 is SGHNT and CDR2 is YYREEE (reference sequence). V lost 4 bases, J lost 2 bases, and 6 bases stayed unmatched. The CDR3 length is 15 residues. The chain's CDR3 is CASSLRQGFTDTQYF. The CDR3 nucleotides read TGTGCCAGCAGCCTCCGACAGGGGTTCACAGATACGCAGTATTTT. Full variable domain (missing parts from reference TRBV5-4 and TRBJ2-3): ETGVTQSPTHLIKTRGQQVTLRCSSQSGHNTVSWYQQALGQGPQFIFQYYREEENGRGNFPPRFSGLQFPNYSSELNVNALELDDSALYLCASSLRQGFTDTQYFGPGTRLTVL.

The chain uses TRBV5-1 and TRBJ2-1; D is tentatively TRBD1 or TRBD2 (5 bases each). Trimming pared 4 bases from V and 3 bases from J, leaving 14 bases between. From germline, CDR1 is SGHRS and CDR2 YFSETQ. The CDR3 length is 15 residues. Here the CDR3 reads CASSTTGTIYNEQFF. In DNA, the CDR3 is TGCGCCAGCAGCACCACCGGGACCATCTACAATGAGCAGTTCTTC.

The rearrangement uses TRBV27 and TRBJ1-5; a possible D gene is TRBD1 (5 bases). Germline values: CDR1 MNHEY, CDR2 SMNVEV (reference sequence). V gave up 4 bases and J gave up 3 bases, with 16 bases separating them. This CDR3 contains 16 residues. The CDR3 is CASSSLDSVVNQPQHF. In DNA, the CDR3 is TGTGCCAGCAGTTCCCTAGACAGTGTTGTCAATCAGCCCCAGCATTTT.

This chain uses TRBV28 with TRBJ1-5; 7 bases are shared with TRBD1. With V trimmed by 7 bases and J by 7 bases, 13 bases remained unmatched. The V gene's germline CDR1 is MDHEN and CDR2 SYDVKM. The CDR3 consists of 15 residues. CDR3 region: CASITRVTGRQPQHF. The CDR3 DNA reads TGTGCCAGCATCACCCGAGTGACAGGGCGACAGCCCCAGCATTTT.

The J gene is TRBJ2-7, the V gene TRBV19, with D maybe TRBD2 (7 bases). This CDR3 spans 16 amino acids. Germline-derived CDR1 and CDR2 are LNHDA and SQIVND (reference sequence). With 7 bases removed from V and 1 base from J, the gap between germline ends came to 20 bases. The CDR3 region has the DNA TGTGCCAGTAACAAAGGGGGGGAAGTATCATCCTACGAGCAGTACTTC. Its translation is CASNKGGEVSSYEQYF.

The J gene is TRBJ1-1, the V gene TRBV6-6; the D is unclear. V gave up 6 bases and J gave up 0 bases, with 5 bases separating them. CDR3 length: 12 residues. Germline V gene sequence: CDR1 MNHNY, CDR2 SVGAGI (reference sequence). DNA of the CDR3: TGTGCCAGCAGCCTTATGAACACTGAAGCTTTCTTT. It yields the protein CASSLMNTEAFF.

The chain has TRBV12-5 and TRBJ1-4; D not certain. Per germline, CDR1 LGHNT and CDR2 FRNRAP. V lost 2 bases to trimming and J lost 6 bases, with 13 bases between them. There are 15 residues in the CDR3. The CDR3 nucleotides read TGTGCTAGTGGTTTGCTAAGTGGGTCGTATGAAAAACTGTTTTTT. Residues: CASGLLSGSYEKLFF.